A single sample gave rise to the 16 T cell receptor beta chains below, sequenced in a study of blood T cell repertoires in COVID-19. The data were produced by immunoSEQ multiplex PCR, yet TCRdb's version contains in-frame clones alone and is incomplete. The profile shows 150,000 to 200,000 clones, approximately 82% of them singletons. Source material: PBMCs or T cells enriched from blood (not recorded which). The origin of the receptors is a woman between 50 and 59 years old who had recovered from COVID-19.

V gene TRBV6-5 combines with J gene TRBJ2-7; D perhaps matches TRBD1 (6 bases). CDR3 size: 13 residues. V lost 4 bases and J 6 bases, leaving 13 bases between the germline ends. Germline values: CDR1 MNHEY, CDR2 SVGAGI. CDR3 in DNA: TGTGCCAGCAGTTCCCCCACAGGGAGCGAGCAGTACTTC. It translates to CASSSPTGSEQYF.

This sequence joins TRBV20-1 and TRBJ2-7; TRBD1 aligns across 9 bases. The V segment lost 6 bases and the J segment 5 bases; nucleotides outside the gene matches: 2. Germline CDR1 reads DFQATT; CDR2 reads SNEGSKA (reference sequence). The CDR3 is 11 amino acids. The CDR3 DNA follows: TGCAGTGCCGGACAGGGGAACGAGCAGTACTTC. Residues: CSAGQGNEQYF.

The chain recombines TRBV5-1 with TRBJ2-7; 9 nucleotides agree with TRBD2. The trim removed 2 bases at V and 3 bases at J, leaving 3 bases unmatched. The CDR3 sequence is 14 residues long. Germline V gives CDR1 SGHRS, CDR2 YFSETQ. The CDR3 coding sequence is TGCGCCAGCAGCTTTTCTAGCGGGAACTACGAGCAGTACTTC. It translates to CASSFSSGNYEQYF.

The chain combines TRBV4-2 with TRBJ1-1; D might be TRBD1 (5 bases). Germline lookup yields CDR1 LGHNA and CDR2 YNFKEQ. The V end lost 0 bases, the J end lost 11 bases, and 16 bases lay between the germline ends. CDR3 length: 14 residues. The CDR3 loop is CASSQDTPQGRAFF. The CDR3 region has the DNA TGTGCCAGCAGCCAAGATACCCCCCAGGGTCGGGCTTTCTTT.

The chain joins TRBV11-1 to TRBJ2-2; D gene uncertain. Trimming removed 2 bases at V and 1 base at J, with 8 bases between. The CDR3 is 15 residues long. The germline CDR1 and CDR2 sequences are SGHAT and FQDESV (reference sequence). As DNA, the CDR3 is TGTGCCAGCAGCTTAAGCGTATTGAACACCGGGGAGCTGTTTTTT. Translation gives CASSLSVLNTGELFF.

The chain recombines TRBV10-2 with TRBJ2-7; TRBD2 matches at 7 bases. The CDR3 extends over 14 amino acids. Germline CDR1 and CDR2: WSHSY and SAAADI. With V trimmed by 6 bases and J by 1 base, 6 bases remained unmatched. CDR3 amino acids: CASRTGGISYEQYF. The DNA of the CDR3 is TGCGCCAGCAGAACCGGGGGGATTTCCTACGAGCAGTACTTC.

The chain combines TRBV27 with TRBJ2-1, with TRBD2 matching over 10 bases. This CDR3 has 17 amino acids. The germline CDR1 and CDR2 sequences are MNHEY and SMNVEV (reference sequence). V was pared by 6 bases and J by 4 bases, with 12 bases of the junction left unmatched. DNA of the CDR3: TGTGCCAGCAGCCGTTCGACCGGACTAGCGGAGTACAATGAGCAGTTCTTC. As protein: CASSRSTGLAEYNEQFF.

This rearrangement joins TRBV20-1 to TRBJ2-1; D not certain. This CDR3 comprises 11 residues. Germline V gives CDR1 DFQATT, CDR2 SNEGSKA (reference sequence). The V and J ends lost 0 bases and 9 bases respectively, with 6 bases between them. This CDR3 reads CSARDPSEQFF. DNA of the CDR3: TGCAGTGCTAGAGACCCTAGTGAGCAGTTCTTC.

On this clone itself: Other nucleotide sequences in the sample specify the same CDR3. The chain combines TRBV29-1 with TRBJ1-5; D gene unclear. The CDR3 extends over 13 amino acids. V lost 4 bases and J lost 0, with 7 bases in between. Germline V CDR1 and CDR2: SQVTM, ANQGSEA. The CDR3 DNA follows: TGCAGCGTTGCGGGTAATAGCAATCAGCCCCAGCATTTT. This encodes CSVAGNSNQPQHF. Looking up the rest from reference TRBV29-1 and TRBJ1-5 gives the full variable domain: SAVISQKPSRDICQRGTSLTIQCQVDSQVTMMFWYRQQPGQSLTLIATANQGSEATYESGFVIDKFPISRPNLTFSTLTVSNMSPEDSSIYLCSVAGNSNQPQHFGDGTRLSIL.

The chain combines TRBV14 with TRBJ2-7; maybe TRBD2 (6 bases). Germline loops: CDR1 SGHDN, CDR2 FVKESK. The CDR3 is 15 residues long. The V end was cut by 3 bases, the J end by 2 bases, with 14 bases between. CDR3: CASSQGLPGPYEQYF. The CDR3 DNA is TGTGCCAGCAGCCAGGGACTCCCCGGGCCCTACGAGCAGTACTTC.

The V gene is TRBV3-1 (or the pseudogene TRBV3-2), the J gene TRBJ2-7, with 14 bases identical to TRBD2. Germline V lookup: CDR1 LGHDT, CDR2 YNNKEL (reference sequence). V shed 4 bases and J 1 base; nucleotides not matched to a gene: 9. The CDR3 is 18 residues long. The CDR3 DNA sequence: TGTGCCAGCAGCCCGGGACTAGCGGGAGCGGGGGGGTCCTACGAGCAGTACTTC. Amino acid sequence: CASSPGLAGAGGSYEQYF.

This sequence joins TRBV5-4 and TRBJ2-2, with 12 bases lining up with TRBD1. The CDR3 runs 16 residues. In germline, CDR1 is SGHNT, CDR2 YYREEE (reference sequence). J lost 7 bases, V lost 3 bases, and 7 bases had no gene match. CDR3: CASSSHGTGGYGELFF. In DNA, the CDR3 is TGTGCCAGCAGCTCCCACGGGACAGGGGGCTACGGGGAGCTGTTTTTT.

CDR3 amino acids: CASSPRGEGNIQYF. The CDR3 nucleotides are TGTGCCAGCAGCCCCAGGGGAGAGGGAAACATTCAGTACTTC. The chain couples TRBV7-2 to TRBJ2-4; maybe TRBD1 (6 bases). In germline, CDR1 is SGHTA, CDR2 FQGNSA. There are 14 residues in the CDR3. Trimming pared 5 bases from V and 6 bases from J, leaving 14 bases between.

This clone has only a few counts. V usage is TRBV7-2 and J usage is TRBJ2-7, with 9 nucleotides matching TRBD1. Germline V CDR1 and CDR2: SGHTA, FQGNSA. Trimming took 5 bases from V and 3 from J; bases not matched to a gene: 5. The CDR3 totals 14 residues. CDR3 nucleotide sequence: TGTGCCAGCAGCAGCCGACAGGGGGACTACGAGCAGTACTTC. Translation: CASSSRQGDYEQYF.

This chain joins TRBV30 and TRBJ1-2, with 8 bases lining up with TRBD1. This CDR3 is 12 amino acids long. The V gene's germline CDR1 is GTSNPN and CDR2 SVGIG (reference sequence). J lost 7 bases, V lost 2 bases, and 3 bases had no gene match. The DNA of the CDR3 is TGTGCCTGGAGTACGACAGGGGTTGGCTACACCTTC. Protein sequence: CAWSTTGVGYTF.

This clone was picked up a small number of times. The V and J genes are TRBV6-5 and TRBJ1-5, with 7 bases lining up with TRBD1. With 4 bases clipped from V and 5 bases from J, the junction kept 5 bases outside the gene matches. This CDR3 is built from 14 residues. CDR1 is MNHEY and CDR2 is SVGAGI in the germline V gene. In nucleotides, the CDR3 is TGTGCCAGCAGTTTGTTCCAGGGGGATCAGCCCCAGCATTTT. It encodes CASSLFQGDQPQHF.